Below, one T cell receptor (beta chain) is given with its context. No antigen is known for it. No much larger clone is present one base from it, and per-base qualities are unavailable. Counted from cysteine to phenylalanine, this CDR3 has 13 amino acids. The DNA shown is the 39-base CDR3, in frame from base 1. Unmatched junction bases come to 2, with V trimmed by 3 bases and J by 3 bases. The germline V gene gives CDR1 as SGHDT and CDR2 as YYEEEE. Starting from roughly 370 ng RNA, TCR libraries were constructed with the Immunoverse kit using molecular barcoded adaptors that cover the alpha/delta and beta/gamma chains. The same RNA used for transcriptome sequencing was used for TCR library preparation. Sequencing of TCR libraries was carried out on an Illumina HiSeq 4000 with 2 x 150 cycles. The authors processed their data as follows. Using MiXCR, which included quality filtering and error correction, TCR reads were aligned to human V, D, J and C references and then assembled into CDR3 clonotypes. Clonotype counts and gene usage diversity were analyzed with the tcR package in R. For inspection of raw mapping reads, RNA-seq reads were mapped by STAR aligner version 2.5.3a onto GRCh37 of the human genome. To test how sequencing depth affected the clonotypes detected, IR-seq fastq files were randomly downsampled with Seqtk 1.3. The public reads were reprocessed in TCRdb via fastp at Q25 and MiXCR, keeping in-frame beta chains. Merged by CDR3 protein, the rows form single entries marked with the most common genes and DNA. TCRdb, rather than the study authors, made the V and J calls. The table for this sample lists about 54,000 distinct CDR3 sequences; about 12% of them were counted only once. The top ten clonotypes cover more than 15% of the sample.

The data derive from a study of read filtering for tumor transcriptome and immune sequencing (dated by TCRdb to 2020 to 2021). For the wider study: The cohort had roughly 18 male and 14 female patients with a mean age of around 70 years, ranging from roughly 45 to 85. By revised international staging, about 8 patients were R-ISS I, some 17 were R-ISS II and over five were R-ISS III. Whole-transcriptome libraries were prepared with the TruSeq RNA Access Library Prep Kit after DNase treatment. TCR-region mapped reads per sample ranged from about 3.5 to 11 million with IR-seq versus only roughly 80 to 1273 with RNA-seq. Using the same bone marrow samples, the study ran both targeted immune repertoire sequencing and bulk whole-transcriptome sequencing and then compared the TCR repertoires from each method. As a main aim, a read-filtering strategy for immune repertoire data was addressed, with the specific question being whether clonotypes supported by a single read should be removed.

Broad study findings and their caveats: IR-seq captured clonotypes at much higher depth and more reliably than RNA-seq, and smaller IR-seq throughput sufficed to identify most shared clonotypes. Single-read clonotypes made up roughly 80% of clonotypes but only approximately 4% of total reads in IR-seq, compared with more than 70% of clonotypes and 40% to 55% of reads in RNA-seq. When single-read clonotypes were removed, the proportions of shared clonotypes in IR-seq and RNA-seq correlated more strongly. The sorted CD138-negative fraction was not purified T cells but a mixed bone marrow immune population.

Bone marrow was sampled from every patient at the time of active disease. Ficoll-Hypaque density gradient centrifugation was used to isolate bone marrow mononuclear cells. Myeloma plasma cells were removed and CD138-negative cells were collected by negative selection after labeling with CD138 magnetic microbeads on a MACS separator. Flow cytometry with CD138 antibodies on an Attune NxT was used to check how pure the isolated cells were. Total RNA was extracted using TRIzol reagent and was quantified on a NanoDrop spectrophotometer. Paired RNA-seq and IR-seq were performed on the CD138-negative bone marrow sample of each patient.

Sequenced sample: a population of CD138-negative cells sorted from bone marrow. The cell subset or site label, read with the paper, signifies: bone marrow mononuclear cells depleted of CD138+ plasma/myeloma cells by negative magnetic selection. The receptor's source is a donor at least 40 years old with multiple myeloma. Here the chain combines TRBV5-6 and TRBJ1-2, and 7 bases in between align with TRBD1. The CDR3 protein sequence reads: CASSYQGDYGYTF. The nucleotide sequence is TGTGCCAGCAGCTATCAGGGGGACTATGGCTACACCTTC.